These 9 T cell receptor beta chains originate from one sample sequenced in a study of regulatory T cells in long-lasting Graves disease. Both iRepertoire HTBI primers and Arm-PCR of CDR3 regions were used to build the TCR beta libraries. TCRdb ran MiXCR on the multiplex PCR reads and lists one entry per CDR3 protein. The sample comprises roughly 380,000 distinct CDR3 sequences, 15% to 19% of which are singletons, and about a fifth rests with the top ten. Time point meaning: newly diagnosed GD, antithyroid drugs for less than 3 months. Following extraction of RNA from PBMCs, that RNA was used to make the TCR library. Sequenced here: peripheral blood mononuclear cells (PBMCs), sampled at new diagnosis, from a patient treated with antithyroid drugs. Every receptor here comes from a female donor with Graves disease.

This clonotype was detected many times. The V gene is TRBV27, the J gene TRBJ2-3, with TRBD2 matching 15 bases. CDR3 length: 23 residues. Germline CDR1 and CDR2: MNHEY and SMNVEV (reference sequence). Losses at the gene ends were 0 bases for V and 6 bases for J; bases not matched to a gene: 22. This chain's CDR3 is CASSLSVIGTSGGNTLPGDTQYF. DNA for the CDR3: TGTGCCAGCAGTTTATCGGTGATTGGGACTAGCGGGGGGAATACCCTCCCGGGGGATACGCAGTATTTT.

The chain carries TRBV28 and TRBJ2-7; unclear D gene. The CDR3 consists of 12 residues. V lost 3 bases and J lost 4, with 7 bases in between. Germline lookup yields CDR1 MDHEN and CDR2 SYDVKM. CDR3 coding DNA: TGTGCCAGCAGTTTTTCGAGGTACGAGCAGTACTTC. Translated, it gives CASSFSRYEQYF.

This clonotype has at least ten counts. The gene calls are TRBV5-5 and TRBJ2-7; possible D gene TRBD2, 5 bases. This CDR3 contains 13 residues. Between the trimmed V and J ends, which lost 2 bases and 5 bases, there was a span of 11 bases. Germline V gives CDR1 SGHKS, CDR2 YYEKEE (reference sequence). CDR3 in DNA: TGTGCCAGCAGCTTCGGATCGGGGAACGAGCAGTACTTC. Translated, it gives CASSFGSGNEQYF.

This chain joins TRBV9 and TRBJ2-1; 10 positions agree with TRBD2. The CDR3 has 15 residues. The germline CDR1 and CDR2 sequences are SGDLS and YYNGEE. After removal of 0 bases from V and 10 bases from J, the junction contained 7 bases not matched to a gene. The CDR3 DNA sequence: TGTGCCAGCAGCGTAGTTAGCGGGAGGATCCGGGAGCAGTTCTTC. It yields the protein CASSVVSGRIREQFF.

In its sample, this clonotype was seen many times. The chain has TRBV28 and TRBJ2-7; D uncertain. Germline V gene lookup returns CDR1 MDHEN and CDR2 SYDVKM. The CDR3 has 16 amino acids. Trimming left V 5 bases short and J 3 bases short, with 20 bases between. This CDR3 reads CASSPEVLGIYYEQYF. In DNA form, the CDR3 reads TGTGCCAGCAGTCCTGAAGTTTTGGGGATCTACTACGAGCAGTACTTC. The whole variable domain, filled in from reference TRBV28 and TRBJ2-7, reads DVKVTQSSRYLVKRTGEKVFLECVQDMDHENMFWYRQDPGLGLRLIYFSYDVKMKEKGDIPEGYSVSREKKERFSLILESASTNQTSMYLCASSPEVLGIYYEQYFGPGTRLTVT.

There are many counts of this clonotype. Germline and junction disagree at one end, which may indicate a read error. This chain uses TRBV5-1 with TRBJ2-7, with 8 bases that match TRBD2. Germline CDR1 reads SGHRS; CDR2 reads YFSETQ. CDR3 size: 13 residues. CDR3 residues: CASSLAGTYEQYF. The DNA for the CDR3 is TGTGCCAGCAGCTTAGCGGGAACCTACGAGCAGTACTTC.

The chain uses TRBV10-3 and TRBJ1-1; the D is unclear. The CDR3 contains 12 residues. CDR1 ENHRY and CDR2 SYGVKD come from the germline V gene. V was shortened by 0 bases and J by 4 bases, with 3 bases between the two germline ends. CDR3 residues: CAISESGTEAFF. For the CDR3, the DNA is TGTGCCATCAGTGAGTCCGGCACTGAAGCTTTCTTT.

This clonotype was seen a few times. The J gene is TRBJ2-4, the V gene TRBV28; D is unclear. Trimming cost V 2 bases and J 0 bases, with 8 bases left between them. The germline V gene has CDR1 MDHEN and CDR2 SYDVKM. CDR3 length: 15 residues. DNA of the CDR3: TGTGCCAGCAGTTTAGCGATACTAGCCAAAAACATTCAGTACTTC. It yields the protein CASSLAILAKNIQYF. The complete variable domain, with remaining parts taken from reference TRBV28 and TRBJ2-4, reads DVKVTQSSRYLVKRTGEKVFLECVQDMDHENMFWYRQDPGLGLRLIYFSYDVKMKEKGDIPEGYSVSREKKERFSLILESASTNQTSMYLCASSLAILAKNIQYFGAGTRLSVL.

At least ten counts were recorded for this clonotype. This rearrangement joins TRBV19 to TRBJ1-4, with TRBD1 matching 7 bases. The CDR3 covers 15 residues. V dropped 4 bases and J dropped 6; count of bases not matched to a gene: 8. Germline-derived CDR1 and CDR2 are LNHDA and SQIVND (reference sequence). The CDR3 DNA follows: TGTGCCAGTAGTACCGACAGGGTGGGGCATGAAAAACTGTTTTTT. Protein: CASSTDRVGHEKLFF. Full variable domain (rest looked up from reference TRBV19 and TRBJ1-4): DGGITQSPKYLFRKEGQNVTLSCEQNLNHDAMYWYRQDPGQGLRLIYYSQIVNDFQKGDIAEGYSVSREKKESFPLTVTSAQKNPTAFYLCASSTDRVGHEKLFFGSGTQLSVL.